The 3 T cell receptor beta chains in this list originate from one sample, sequenced in a study of response to subunit inactivated influenza vaccine. MiXCR was run by TCRdb on the RT-PCR reads, yielding one entry per CDR3 protein. This sample carries just over 300,000 distinct CDR3 sequences, 22% of them seen once, and the ten largest clones take approximately 10%. The sample consisted of PBMCs from blood, taken about 19 months after vaccination. Source of these receptors: a man aged 50 to 69 who received an inactivated influenza vaccine.

Written as DNA, the CDR3 is TGTGCCAGCAGCATACACAGCGTCTCCACAGATACGCAGTATTTT. Translating it yields CASSIHSVSTDTQYF. J is TRBJ2-3 and V is TRBV7-8; no reliable D call. The germline gives CDR1 SGHVS, CDR2 FQNEAQ. The CDR3 spans 15 residues. The V and J ends lost 5 bases and 2 bases respectively, with 14 bases between them.

This clonotype has a count of ten or more. This chain uses TRBV9 with TRBJ1-6; D is undetermined. V was shortened by 0 bases and J by 4 bases, with 8 bases between the two germline ends. Germline CDR1 reads SGDLS; CDR2 reads YYNGEE. The CDR3 has 15 amino acids. The CDR3 protein is CASSVAWGYNSPLHF. The CDR3 nucleotides are TGTGCCAGCAGCGTAGCTTGGGGTTATAATTCACCCCTCCACTTT.

The chain combines TRBV29-1 with TRBJ2-6, with D perhaps TRBD1 or TRBD2 (5 bases each). Germline values: CDR1 SQVTM, CDR2 ANQGSEA. V shed 6 bases and J shed 3 bases, with 15 bases lying between them. CDR3 length: 15 amino acids. CDR3 sequence reads: CSVRGTALGANVLTF. In DNA form, the CDR3 reads TGCAGCGTGCGTGGGACCGCTCTTGGGGCCAACGTCCTGACTTTC.